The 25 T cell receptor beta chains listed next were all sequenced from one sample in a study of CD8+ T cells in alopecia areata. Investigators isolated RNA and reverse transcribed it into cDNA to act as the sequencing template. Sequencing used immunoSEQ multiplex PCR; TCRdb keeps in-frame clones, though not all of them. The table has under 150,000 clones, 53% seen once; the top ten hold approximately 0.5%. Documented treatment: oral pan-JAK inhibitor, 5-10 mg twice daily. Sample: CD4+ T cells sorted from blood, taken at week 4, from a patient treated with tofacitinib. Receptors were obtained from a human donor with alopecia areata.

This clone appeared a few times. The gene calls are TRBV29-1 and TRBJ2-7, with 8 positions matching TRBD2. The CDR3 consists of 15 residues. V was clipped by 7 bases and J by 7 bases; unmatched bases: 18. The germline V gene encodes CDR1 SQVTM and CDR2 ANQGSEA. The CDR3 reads CSATYGTRTRWEQYF. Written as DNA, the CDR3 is TGCAGCGCGACGTACGGGACTAGGACCCGGTGGGAGCAGTACTTC.

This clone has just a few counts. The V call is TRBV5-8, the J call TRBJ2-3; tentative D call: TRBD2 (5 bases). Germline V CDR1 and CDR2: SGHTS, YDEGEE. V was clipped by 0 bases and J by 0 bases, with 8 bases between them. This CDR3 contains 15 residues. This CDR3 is CASSLVGSSTDTQYF. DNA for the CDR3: TGTGCCAGCAGCTTGGTAGGGAGCAGCACAGATACGCAGTATTTT.

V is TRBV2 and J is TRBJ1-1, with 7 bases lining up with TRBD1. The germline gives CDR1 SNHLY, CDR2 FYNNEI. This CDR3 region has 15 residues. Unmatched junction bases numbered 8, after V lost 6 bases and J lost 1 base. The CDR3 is CASSAQRTGNTEAFF. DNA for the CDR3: TGTGCCAGCAGCGCCCAACGGACAGGGAACACTGAAGCTTTCTTT. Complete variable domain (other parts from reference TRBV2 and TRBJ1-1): EPEVTQTPSHQVTQMGQEVILRCVPISNHLYFYWYRQILGQKVEFLVSFYNNEISEKSEIFDDQFSVERPDGSNFTLKIRSTKLEDSAMYFCASSAQRTGNTEAFFGQGTRLTVV.

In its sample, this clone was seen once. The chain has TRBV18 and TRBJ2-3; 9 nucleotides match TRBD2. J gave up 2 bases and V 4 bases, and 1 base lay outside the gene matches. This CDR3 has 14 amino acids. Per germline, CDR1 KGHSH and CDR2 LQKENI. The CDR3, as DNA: TGTGCCAGCTCACTAGCGGGAGCCACAGATACGCAGTATTTT. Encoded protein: CASSLAGATDTQYF.

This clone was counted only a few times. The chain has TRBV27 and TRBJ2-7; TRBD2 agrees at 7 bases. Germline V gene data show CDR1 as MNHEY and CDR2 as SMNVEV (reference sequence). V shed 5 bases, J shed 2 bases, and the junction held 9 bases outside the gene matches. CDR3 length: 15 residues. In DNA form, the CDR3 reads TGTGCCAGCAGTAGACTAGCCTGGGATCCCTACGAGCAGTACTTC. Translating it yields CASSRLAWDPYEQYF.

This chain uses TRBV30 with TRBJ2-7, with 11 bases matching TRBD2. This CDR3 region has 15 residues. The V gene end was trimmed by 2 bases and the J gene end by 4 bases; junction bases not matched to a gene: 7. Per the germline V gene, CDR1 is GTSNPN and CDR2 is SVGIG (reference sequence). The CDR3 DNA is TGTGCCTGGAGTAGAGAGGGACTAGCGGAATACGAGCAGTACTTC. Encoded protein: CAWSREGLAEYEQYF.

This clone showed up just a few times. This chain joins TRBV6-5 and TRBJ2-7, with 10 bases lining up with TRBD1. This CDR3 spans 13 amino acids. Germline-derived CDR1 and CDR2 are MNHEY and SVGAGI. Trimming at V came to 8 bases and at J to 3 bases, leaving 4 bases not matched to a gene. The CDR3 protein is CASGRDRGYEQYF. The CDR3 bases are TGTGCCAGCGGCCGGGACAGGGGCTACGAGCAGTACTTC.

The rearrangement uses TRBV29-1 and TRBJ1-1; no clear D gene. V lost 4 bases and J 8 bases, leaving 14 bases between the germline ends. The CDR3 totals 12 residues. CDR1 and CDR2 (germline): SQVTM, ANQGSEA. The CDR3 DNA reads TGCAGCGTTGTTGGGTTGGGCAGGGAAGCTTTCTTT. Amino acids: CSVVGLGREAFF.

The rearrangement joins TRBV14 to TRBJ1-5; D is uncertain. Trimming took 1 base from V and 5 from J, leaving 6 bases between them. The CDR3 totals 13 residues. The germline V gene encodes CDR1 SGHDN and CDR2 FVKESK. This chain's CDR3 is CASSQGPDQPQHF. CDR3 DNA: TGTGCCAGCAGCCAAGGACCCGATCAGCCCCAGCATTTT.

CDR3 nucleotides: TGTGCCTGGAGTGTTGGACTTAGAGGGAACACTGAAGCTTTCTTT. Translated, it gives CAWSVGLRGNTEAFF. The genes are TRBV30 and TRBJ1-1; D not resolved. The CDR3 extends over 15 amino acids. V gave up 0 bases and J gave up 1 base, with 12 bases separating them. Germline CDR1 reads GTSNPN; CDR2 reads SVGIG (reference sequence). Using reference TRBV30 and TRBJ1-1 for the parts outside the CDR3, the full variable domain is SQTIHQWPATLVQPVGSPLSLECTVEGTSNPNLYWYRQAAGRGLQLLFYSVGIGQISSEVPQNLSASRPQDRQFILSSKKLLLSDSGFYLCAWSVGLRGNTEAFFGQGTRLTVV.

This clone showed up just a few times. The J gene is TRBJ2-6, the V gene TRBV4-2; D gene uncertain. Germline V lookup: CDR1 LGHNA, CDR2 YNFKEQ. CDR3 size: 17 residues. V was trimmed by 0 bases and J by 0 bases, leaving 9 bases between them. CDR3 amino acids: CASSQELLASGANVLTF. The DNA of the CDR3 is TGTGCCAGCAGCCAAGAGCTTCTCGCCTCTGGGGCCAACGTCCTGACTTTC.

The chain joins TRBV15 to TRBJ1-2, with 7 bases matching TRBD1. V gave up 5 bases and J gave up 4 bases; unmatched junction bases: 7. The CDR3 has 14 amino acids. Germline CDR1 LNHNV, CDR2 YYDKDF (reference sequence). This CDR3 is CATSPRTGPYGYTF. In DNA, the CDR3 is TGTGCCACCAGCCCCCGGACAGGCCCCTATGGCTACACCTTC. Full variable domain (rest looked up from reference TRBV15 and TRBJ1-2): DAMVIQNPRYQVTQFGKPVTLSCSQTLNHNVMYWYQQKSSQAPKLLFHYYDKDFNNEADTPDNFQSRRPNTSFCFLDIRSPGLGDTAMYLCATSPRTGPYGYTFGSGTRLTVV.

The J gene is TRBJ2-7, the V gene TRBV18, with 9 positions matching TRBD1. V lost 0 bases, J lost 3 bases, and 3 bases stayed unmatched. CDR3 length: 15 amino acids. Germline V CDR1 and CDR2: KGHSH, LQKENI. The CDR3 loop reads CASSPPGQGNYEQYF. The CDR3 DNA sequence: TGTGCCAGCTCACCACCGGGACAGGGTAACTACGAGCAGTACTTC. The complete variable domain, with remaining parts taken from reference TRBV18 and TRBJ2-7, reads NAGVMQNPRHLVRRRGQEARLRCSPMKGHSHVYWYRQLPEEGLKFMVYLQKENIIDESGMPKERFSAEFPKEGPSILRIQQVVRGDSAAYFCASSPPGQGNYEQYFGPGTRLTVT.

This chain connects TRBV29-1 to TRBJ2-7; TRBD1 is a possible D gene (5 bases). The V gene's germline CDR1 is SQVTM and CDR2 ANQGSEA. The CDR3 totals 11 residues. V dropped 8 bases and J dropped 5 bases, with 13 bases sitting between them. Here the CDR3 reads CSSRIGDEQYF. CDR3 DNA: TGCAGCTCCCGCATAGGGGACGAGCAGTACTTC.

The CDR3 DNA reads TGTGCCTGGAGTTCAAACGGGTGGGACACTGAAGCTTTCTTT. Its translation is CAWSSNGWDTEAFF. The genes are TRBV30 and TRBJ1-1, with D hard to call. This CDR3 spans 14 amino acids. Germline V gene sequence: CDR1 GTSNPN, CDR2 SVGIG (reference sequence). The ends were cut back, 2 bases at V and 3 bases at J, with 13 bases in the middle.

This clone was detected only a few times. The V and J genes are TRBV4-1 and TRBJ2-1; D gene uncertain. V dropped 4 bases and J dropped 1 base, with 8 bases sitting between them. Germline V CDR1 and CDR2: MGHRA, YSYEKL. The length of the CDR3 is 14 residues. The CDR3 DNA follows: TGCGCCAGCAGCCGCGACCGATCCTACAATGAGCAGTTCTTC. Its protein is CASSRDRSYNEQFF.

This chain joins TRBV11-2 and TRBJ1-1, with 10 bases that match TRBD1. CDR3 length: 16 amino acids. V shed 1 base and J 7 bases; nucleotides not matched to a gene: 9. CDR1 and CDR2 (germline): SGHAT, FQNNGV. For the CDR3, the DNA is TGTGCCAGCAGCTTAGTCCCGGGACAGGGGACTCTTGAAGCTTTCTTT. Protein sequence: CASSLVPGQGTLEAFF.

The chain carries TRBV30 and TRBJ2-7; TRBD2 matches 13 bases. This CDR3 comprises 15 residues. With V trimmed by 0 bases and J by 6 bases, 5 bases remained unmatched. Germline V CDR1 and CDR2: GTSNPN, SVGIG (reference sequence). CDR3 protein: CAWSVPGLAGFEQYF. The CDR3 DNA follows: TGTGCCTGGAGTGTGCCGGGACTAGCGGGATTCGAGCAGTACTTC.

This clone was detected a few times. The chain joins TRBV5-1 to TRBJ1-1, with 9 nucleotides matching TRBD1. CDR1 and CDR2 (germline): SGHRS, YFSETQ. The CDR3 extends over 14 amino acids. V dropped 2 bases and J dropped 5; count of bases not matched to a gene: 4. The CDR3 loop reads CASSFGTGRTEAFF. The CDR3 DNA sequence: TGCGCCAGCAGCTTCGGGACAGGGCGGACTGAAGCTTTCTTT. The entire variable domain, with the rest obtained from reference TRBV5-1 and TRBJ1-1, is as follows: KAGVTQTPRYLIKTRGQQVTLSCSPISGHRSVSWYQQTPGQGLQFLFEYFSETQRNKGNFPGRFSGRQFSNSRSEMNVSTLELGDSALYLCASSFGTGRTEAFFGQGTRLTVV.

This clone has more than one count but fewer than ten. Here the CDR3 reads CAELWTSGLYEQYF. The DNA for the CDR3 is TGTGCCGAGCTGTGGACTAGCGGGCTCTACGAGCAGTACTTC. This chain uses TRBV7-3 with TRBJ2-7; 11 bases line up with TRBD2. In germline, CDR1 is SGHTA, CDR2 FQGTGA. The V and J ends lost 11 bases and 3 bases, in that order; junction bases with no gene match: 9. The CDR3 loop spans 14 amino acids.

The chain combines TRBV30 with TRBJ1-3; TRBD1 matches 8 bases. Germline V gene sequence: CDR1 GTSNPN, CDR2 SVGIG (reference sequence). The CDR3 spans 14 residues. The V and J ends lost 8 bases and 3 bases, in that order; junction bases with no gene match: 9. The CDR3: CAGKQGVSGNTIYF. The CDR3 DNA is TGTGCCGGCAAACAGGGGGTTAGTGGAAACACCATATATTTT.

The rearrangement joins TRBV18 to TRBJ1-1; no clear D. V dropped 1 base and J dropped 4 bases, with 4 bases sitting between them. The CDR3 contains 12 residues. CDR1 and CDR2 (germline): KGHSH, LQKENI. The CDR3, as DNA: TGTGCCAGCTCACCACAAGCCACTGAAGCTTTCTTT. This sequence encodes CASSPQATEAFF.

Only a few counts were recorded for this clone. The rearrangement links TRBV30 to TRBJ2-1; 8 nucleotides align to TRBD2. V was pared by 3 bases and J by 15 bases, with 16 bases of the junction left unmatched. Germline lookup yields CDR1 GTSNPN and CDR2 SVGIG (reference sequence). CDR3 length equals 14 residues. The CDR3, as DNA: TGTGCCTGGAGCCTCCCGGGTTCCGGGGGGGCTGGGTTCTTC. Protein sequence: CAWSLPGSGGAGFF.

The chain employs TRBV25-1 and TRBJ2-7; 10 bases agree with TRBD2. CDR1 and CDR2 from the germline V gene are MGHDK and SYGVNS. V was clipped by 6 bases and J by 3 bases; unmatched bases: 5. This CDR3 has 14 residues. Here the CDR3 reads CASSRTSGDYEQYF. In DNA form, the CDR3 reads TGTGCCAGCAGCCGGACTAGCGGCGACTACGAGCAGTACTTC.

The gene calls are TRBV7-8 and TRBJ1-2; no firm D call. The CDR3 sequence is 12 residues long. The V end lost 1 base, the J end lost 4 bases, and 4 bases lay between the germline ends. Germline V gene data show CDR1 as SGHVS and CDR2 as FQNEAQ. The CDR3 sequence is CASSLELYGYTF. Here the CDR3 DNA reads TGTGCCAGCAGCTTAGAGCTCTATGGCTACACCTTC.